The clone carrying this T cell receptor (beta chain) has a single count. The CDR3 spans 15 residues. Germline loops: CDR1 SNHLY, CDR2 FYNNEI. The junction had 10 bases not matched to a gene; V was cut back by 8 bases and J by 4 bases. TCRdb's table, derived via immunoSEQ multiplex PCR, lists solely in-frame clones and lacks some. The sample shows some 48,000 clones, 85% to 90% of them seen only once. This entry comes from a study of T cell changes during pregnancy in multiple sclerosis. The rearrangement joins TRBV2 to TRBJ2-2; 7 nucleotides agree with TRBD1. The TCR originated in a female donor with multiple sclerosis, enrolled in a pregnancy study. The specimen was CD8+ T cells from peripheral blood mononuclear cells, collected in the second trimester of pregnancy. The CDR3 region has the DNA TGTGCCAGCGCCTATCGGGCAGGGGGCACCGGGGAGCTGTTTTTT. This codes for CASAYRAGGTGELFF.